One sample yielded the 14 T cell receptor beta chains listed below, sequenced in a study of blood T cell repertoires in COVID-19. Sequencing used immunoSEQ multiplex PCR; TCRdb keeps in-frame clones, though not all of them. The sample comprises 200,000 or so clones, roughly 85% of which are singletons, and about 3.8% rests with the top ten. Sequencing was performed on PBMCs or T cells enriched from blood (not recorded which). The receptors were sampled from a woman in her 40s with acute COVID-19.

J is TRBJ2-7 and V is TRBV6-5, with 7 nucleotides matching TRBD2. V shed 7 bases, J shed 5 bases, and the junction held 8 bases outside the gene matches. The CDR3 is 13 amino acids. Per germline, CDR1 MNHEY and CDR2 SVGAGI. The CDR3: CASTPGGMDEQYF. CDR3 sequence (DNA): TGTGCCAGCACCCCCGGGGGGATGGACGAGCAGTACTTC.

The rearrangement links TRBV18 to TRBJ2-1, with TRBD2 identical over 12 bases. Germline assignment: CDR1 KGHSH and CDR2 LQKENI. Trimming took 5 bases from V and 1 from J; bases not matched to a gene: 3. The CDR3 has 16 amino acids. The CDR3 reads CASSSTSGSSYNEQFF. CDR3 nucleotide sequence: TGTGCCAGCTCATCGACTAGCGGGAGTTCCTACAATGAGCAGTTCTTC.

In DNA form, the CDR3 reads TGTGCCAGCAGCTTTATGACTAGCGGGAGCGGGGAGCAGTACTTC. Translated: CASSFMTSGSGEQYF. The chain is built from TRBV7-2 and TRBJ2-7; TRBD2 matches at 12 bases. Losses at the gene ends were 3 bases for V and 7 bases for J; bases not matched to a gene: 7. The CDR3 contains 15 residues. Germline CDR1 is SGHTA and CDR2 is FQGNSA.

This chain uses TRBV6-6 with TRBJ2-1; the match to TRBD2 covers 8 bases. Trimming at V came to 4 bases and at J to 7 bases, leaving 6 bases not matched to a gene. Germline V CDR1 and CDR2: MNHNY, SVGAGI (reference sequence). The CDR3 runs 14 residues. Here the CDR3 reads CASSSPSGLNEQFF. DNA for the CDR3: TGTGCCAGCAGTTCTCCTAGCGGGTTGAATGAGCAGTTCTTC.

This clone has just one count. The CDR3 DNA is TGTGCCAGCAGCCCTAGCGCGGTCGGCACAGATACGCAGTATTTT. Translation gives CASSPSAVGTDTQYF. The chain links TRBV7-2 to TRBJ2-3; D perhaps matches TRBD2 (6 bases). Per germline, CDR1 SGHTA and CDR2 FQGNSA. This CDR3 region has 15 residues. The germline V and J ends were trimmed by 5 bases and 1 base, with 13 bases remaining between them.

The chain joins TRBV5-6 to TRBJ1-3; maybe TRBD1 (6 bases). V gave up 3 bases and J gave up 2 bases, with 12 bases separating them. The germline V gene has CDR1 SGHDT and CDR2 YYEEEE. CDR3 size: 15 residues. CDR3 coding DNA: TGTGCCAGCAGCTACACAGGGCTTGCTGGAAACACCATATATTTT. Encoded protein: CASSYTGLAGNTIYF.

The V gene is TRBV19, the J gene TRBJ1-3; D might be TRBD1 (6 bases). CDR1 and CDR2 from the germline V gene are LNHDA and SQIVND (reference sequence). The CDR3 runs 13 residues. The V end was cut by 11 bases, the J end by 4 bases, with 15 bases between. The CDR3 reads CACKWTEGNTIYF. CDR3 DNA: TGTGCCTGCAAATGGACAGAAGGAAACACCATATATTTT.

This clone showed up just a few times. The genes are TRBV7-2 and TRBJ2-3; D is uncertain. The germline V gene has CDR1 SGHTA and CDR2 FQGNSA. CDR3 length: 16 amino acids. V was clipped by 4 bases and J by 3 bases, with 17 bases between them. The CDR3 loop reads CASSWNQVLGTDTQYF. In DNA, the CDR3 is TGTGCCAGCAGCTGGAACCAGGTTTTAGGTACAGATACGCAGTATTTT.

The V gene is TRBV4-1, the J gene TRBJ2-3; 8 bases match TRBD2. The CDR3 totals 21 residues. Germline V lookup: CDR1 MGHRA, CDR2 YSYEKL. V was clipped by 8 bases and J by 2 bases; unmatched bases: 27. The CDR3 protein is CASPPRLTSVTGGDDTDTQYF. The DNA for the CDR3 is TGCGCCAGCCCTCCTCGCCTGACTAGCGTAACCGGTGGGGACGACACAGATACGCAGTATTTT.

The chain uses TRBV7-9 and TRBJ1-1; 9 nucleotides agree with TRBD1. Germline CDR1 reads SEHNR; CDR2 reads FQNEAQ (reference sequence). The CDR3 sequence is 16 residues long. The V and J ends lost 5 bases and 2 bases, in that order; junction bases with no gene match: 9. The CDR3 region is CASSPRDRVVNTEAFF. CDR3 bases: TGTGCCAGCAGCCCTCGGGACAGGGTCGTCAACACTGAAGCTTTCTTT.

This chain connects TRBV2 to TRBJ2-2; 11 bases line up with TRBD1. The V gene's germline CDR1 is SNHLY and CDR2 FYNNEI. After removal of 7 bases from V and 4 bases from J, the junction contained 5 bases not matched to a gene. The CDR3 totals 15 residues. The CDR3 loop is CASIPGTGGTGELFF. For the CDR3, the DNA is TGTGCCAGCATACCCGGGACAGGGGGCACCGGGGAGCTGTTTTTT. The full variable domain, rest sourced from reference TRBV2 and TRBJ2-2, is EPEVTQTPSHQVTQMGQEVILRCVPISNHLYFYWYRQILGQKVEFLVSFYNNEISEKSEIFDDQFSVERPDGSNFTLKIRSTKLEDSAMYFCASIPGTGGTGELFFGEGSRLTVL.

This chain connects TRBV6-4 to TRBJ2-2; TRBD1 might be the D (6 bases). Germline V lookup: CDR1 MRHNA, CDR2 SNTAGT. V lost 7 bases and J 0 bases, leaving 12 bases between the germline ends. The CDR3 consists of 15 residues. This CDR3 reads CASKVTGANTGELFF. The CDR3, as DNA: TGTGCCAGCAAAGTGACAGGAGCGAACACCGGGGAGCTGTTTTTT.

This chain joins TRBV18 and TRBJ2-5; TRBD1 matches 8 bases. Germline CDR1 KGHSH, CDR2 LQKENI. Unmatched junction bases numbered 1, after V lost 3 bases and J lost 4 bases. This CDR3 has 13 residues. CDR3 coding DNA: TGTGCCAGCTCACCCAGGGGGCTAGAGACCCAGTACTTC. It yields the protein CASSPRGLETQYF.

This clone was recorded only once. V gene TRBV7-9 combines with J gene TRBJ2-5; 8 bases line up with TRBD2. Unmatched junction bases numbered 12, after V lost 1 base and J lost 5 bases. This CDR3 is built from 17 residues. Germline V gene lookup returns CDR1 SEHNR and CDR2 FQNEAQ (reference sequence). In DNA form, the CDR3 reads TGTGCCAGCAGCTTAGAGCGGGGGCTAAATGCCGGGGAGACCCAGTACTTC. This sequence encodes CASSLERGLNAGETQYF.